The 21 T cell receptor beta chains below were found in one sample sequenced in a study of T cell responses to AZD1222 COVID-19 vaccine. Libraries were prepared by immunoSEQ multiplex PCR; TCRdb keeps only in-frame clonotypes and omits some of them. The profile shows some 130,000 clones, around nine tenths of them singletons. This specimen was peripheral blood, taken on day 0 of AZD1222 vaccination. These receptors were taken from an adult in good health.

This clone was detected only a few times. The V and J genes are TRBV5-1 and TRBJ2-1, with 10 bases matching TRBD2. The V segment lost 0 bases and the J segment 2 bases; nucleotides outside the gene matches: 2. The CDR3 consists of 16 residues. Per germline, CDR1 SGHRS and CDR2 YFSETQ. Here the CDR3 DNA reads TGCGCCAGCAGCTTGGAAGCGGGGGGGACCTACAATGAGCAGTTCTTC. It translates to CASSLEAGGTYNEQFF.

This chain joins TRBV29-1 and TRBJ1-3; 7 bases match TRBD1. CDR3 length: 15 residues. The germline V gene encodes CDR1 SQVTM and CDR2 ANQGSEA. V was pared by 1 base and J by 2 bases, with 5 bases of the junction left unmatched. In DNA, the CDR3 is TGCAGCGTTGAAGTACAGGGGACAACTGGAAACACCATATATTTT. Translation: CSVEVQGTTGNTIYF. The variable domain in full, with the rest retrieved from reference TRBV29-1 and TRBJ1-3, is SAVISQKPSRDICQRGTSLTIQCQVDSQVTMMFWYRQQPGQSLTLIATANQGSEATYESGFVIDKFPISRPNLTFSTLTVSNMSPEDSSIYLCSVEVQGTTGNTIYFGEGSWLTVV.

V gene TRBV5-1 combines with J gene TRBJ1-2; tentatively, D is TRBD1 (5 bases). The germline V gene has CDR1 SGHRS and CDR2 YFSETQ. Trimming removed 1 base from V and 8 bases from J, with 15 bases in between. This CDR3 is 14 amino acids long. The CDR3 spells CASSLRSGRGGYTF. In nucleotides, the CDR3 is TGCGCCAGCAGCTTGAGGTCGGGTAGGGGCGGCTACACCTTC.

The J gene is TRBJ1-1, the V gene TRBV28; TRBD1 agrees at 9 bases. The V segment lost 8 bases and the J segment 6 bases; nucleotides outside the gene matches: 13. Per germline, CDR1 MDHEN and CDR2 SYDVKM. The CDR3 length is 15 residues. The CDR3 reads CASPTTGGGDPEAFF. CDR3 coding DNA: TGTGCCAGCCCGACAACAGGGGGCGGGGACCCTGAAGCTTTCTTT.

The genes are TRBV20-1 and TRBJ2-4; maybe TRBD2 (6 bases). The V end lost 3 bases, the J end lost 0 bases, and 12 bases lay between the germline ends. The CDR3 sequence is 15 residues long. Per germline, CDR1 DFQATT and CDR2 SNEGSKA (reference sequence). The CDR3 here is CSASAGGVAKNIQYF. The CDR3 nucleotides read TGCAGTGCTAGTGCCGGAGGGGTAGCCAAAAACATTCAGTACTTC.

The gene calls are TRBV5-4 and TRBJ2-5; 13 bases are a match to TRBD2. This CDR3 has 15 residues. CDR1 is SGHNT, CDR2 YYREEE, per germline (reference sequence). V gave up 3 bases and J gave up 4 bases; unmatched junction bases: 3. Here the CDR3 DNA reads TGTGCCAGCAGCTCACGACTAGCGGGGGGAGAGACCCAGTACTTC. It codes for CASSSRLAGGETQYF.

The chain uses TRBV30 and TRBJ2-7; 8 bases fit TRBD1. Per the germline V gene, CDR1 is GTSNPN and CDR2 is SVGIG (reference sequence). The ends lost 2 bases at V and 6 bases at J; junction bases unmatched: 6. The CDR3 covers 13 residues. CDR3 DNA sequence: TGTGCCTGGAGTAACAGGGGGTCGGGCGAGCAGTACTTC. This encodes CAWSNRGSGEQYF.

The chain joins TRBV27 to TRBJ1-4, with D possibly being TRBD1 (5 bases). Trimming cost V 3 bases and J 5 bases, with 10 bases left between them. There are 14 residues in the CDR3. CDR1 MNHEY and CDR2 SMNVEV come from the germline V gene (reference sequence). The CDR3 DNA reads TGTGCCAGCAGTTTTACGAGGGGAAATGAAAAACTGTTTTTT. Protein: CASSFTRGNEKLFF.

CDR3 DNA sequence: TGTGCCATCAGTGAGTACGGCGGGGACGTGAATGAAAAACTGTTTTTT. Translated, it gives CAISEYGGDVNEKLFF. V and J are TRBV10-3 and TRBJ1-4; D may be TRBD1 (5 bases). The germline V and J ends were trimmed by 1 base and 5 bases, with 14 bases remaining between them. CDR3 length: 16 amino acids. CDR1 and CDR2 from the germline V gene are ENHRY and SYGVKD.

V usage is TRBV7-9 and J usage is TRBJ1-1; 7 bases align to TRBD1. The CDR3 spans 14 residues. With 5 bases clipped from V and 4 bases from J, the junction kept 7 bases outside the gene matches. Per the germline V gene, CDR1 is SEHNR and CDR2 is FQNEAQ (reference sequence). The CDR3 spells CASSVRDSPTEAFF. DNA of the CDR3: TGTGCCAGCAGCGTGCGGGACAGTCCCACTGAAGCTTTCTTT.

V and J are TRBV27 and TRBJ1-4; unclear D gene. The germline V and J ends were trimmed by 7 bases and 8 bases, with 11 bases remaining between them. The CDR3 covers 12 residues. From germline, CDR1 is MNHEY and CDR2 SMNVEV (reference sequence). CDR3 residues: CASTFRGEKLFF. The CDR3, as DNA: TGTGCCAGCACCTTCAGAGGCGAAAAACTGTTTTTT.

The gene calls are TRBV11-3 and TRBJ2-1; TRBD2 aligns across 8 bases. J gave up 16 bases and V 11 bases, and 19 bases lay outside the gene matches. The CDR3 sequence is 13 residues long. CDR1 is SGHNT, CDR2 YENEEA, per germline. The CDR3 region has the DNA TGTGCCGGATCCTTTGAAAAAGCGGGGGATCTTTTCTTC. Translating it yields CAGSFEKAGDLFF. Combining the CDR3 with reference TRBV11-3 and TRBJ2-1 gives the whole variable domain EAGVVQSPRYKIIEKKQPVAFWCNPISGHNTLYWYLQNLGQGPELLIRYENEEAVDDSQLPKDRFSAERLKGVDSTLKIQPAELGDSAVYLCAGSFEKAGDLFFGPGTRLTVL.

The CDR3 DNA reads TGTGCCAGCAGCGCCCGACAGGGCGGGGAAAAACTGTTTTTT. Translation: CASSARQGGEKLFF. The chain joins TRBV21-1 to TRBJ1-4; the tabulated D call, TRBD1, remains unverified against the DNA. TRBV21-1 is a recognized pseudogene. The CDR3 extends over 14 amino acids.

The chain uses TRBV7-3 and TRBJ1-1; D perhaps matches TRBD1 (6 bases). There are 15 residues in the CDR3. Germline-derived CDR1 and CDR2 are SGHTA and FQGTGA. V lost 2 bases and J 1 base, leaving 11 bases between the germline ends. This CDR3 is CASSLRDMENTEAFF. In nucleotides, the CDR3 is TGTGCCAGCAGCTTACGGGACATGGAGAACACTGAAGCTTTCTTT.

This clone was seen more than once but under ten times. This rearrangement joins TRBV4-1 to TRBJ2-3; 15 bases fit TRBD2. This CDR3 has 21 amino acids. Looked up from germline, CDR1 is MGHRA and CDR2 is YSYEKL. J was trimmed by 3 bases and V by 3 bases; bases with no gene match: 16. CDR3 in amino acids: CASSQPRTQRGLAGGTDTQYF. CDR3 bases: TGCGCCAGCAGCCAGCCACGGACCCAACGAGGACTAGCGGGGGGGACAGATACGCAGTATTTT.

This clone was seen once. The V and J genes are TRBV27 and TRBJ1-2, with 10 bases matching TRBD1. The germline gives CDR1 MNHEY, CDR2 SMNVEV (reference sequence). The trim removed 6 bases at V and 5 bases at J, leaving 6 bases unmatched. CDR3 length: 14 residues. The CDR3 nucleotides are TGTGCCAGCAGCCCGGGACAGGGGTTTTATGGCTACACCTTC. Translating gives CASSPGQGFYGYTF.

This clone was seen once. CDR3 protein: CASSLGTRAGVVITF. DNA of the CDR3: TGTGCCAGCAGCTTAGGAACCAGGGCAGGGGTTGTGATCACCTTC. The chain uses TRBV7-2 and TRBJ1-2, with D perhaps matching TRBD1 (6 bases). This CDR3 contains 15 residues. V was clipped by 1 base and J by 13 bases, with 22 bases between them. Germline CDR1 reads SGHTA; CDR2 reads FQGNSA.

The rearrangement links TRBV28 to TRBJ1-1; D uncertain. V lost 7 bases and J 7 bases, leaving 10 bases between the germline ends. Germline-derived CDR1 and CDR2 are MDHEN and SYDVKM. The CDR3 contains 11 residues. This CDR3 reads CASKDPGEAFF. The DNA for the CDR3 is TGTGCCAGCAAAGACCCCGGTGAAGCTTTCTTT.

The rearrangement uses TRBV2 and TRBJ1-4, with TRBD1 identical over 9 bases. Germline values: CDR1 SNHLY, CDR2 FYNNEI. This CDR3 is 15 amino acids long. J was trimmed by 5 bases and V by 3 bases; bases with no gene match: 4. CDR3 sequence (DNA): TGTGCCAGCAGTGACAGAGACAGGGGGAATGAAAAACTGTTTTTT. This translates into CASSDRDRGNEKLFF.

The V call is TRBV28, the J call TRBJ2-6, with TRBD1 identical over 8 bases. Germline trimming cut 2 bases from V and 2 bases from J; bases unmatched to any gene: 5. CDR1 and CDR2 from the germline V gene are MDHEN and SYDVKM. This CDR3 has 17 residues. This CDR3 reads CASSLSTGGAGANVLTF. The CDR3 DNA sequence: TGTGCCAGCAGTTTAAGCACAGGGGGAGCTGGGGCCAACGTCCTGACTTTC. Drawing the rest from reference TRBV28 and TRBJ2-6, the complete variable domain is DVKVTQSSRYLVKRTGEKVFLECVQDMDHENMFWYRQDPGLGLRLIYFSYDVKMKEKGDIPEGYSVSREKKERFSLILESASTNQTSMYLCASSLSTGGAGANVLTFGAGSRLTVL.

This clone was picked up a small number of times. The chain combines TRBV6-5 with TRBJ2-5; D is ambiguous. This CDR3 spans 16 amino acids. Germline lookup yields CDR1 MNHEY and CDR2 SVGAGI. Trimming took off 0 bases at V and 5 bases at J, with 16 bases between the two ends. The CDR3 loop is CASSYSIHEVRETQYF. CDR3 DNA sequence: TGTGCCAGCAGTTACTCGATCCATGAGGTTCGGGAGACCCAGTACTTC.